The T cell receptor (beta chain) under discussion was sequenced for a study of CD8+ T cells in alopecia areata. The V end was cut by 1 base, the J end by 4 bases, with 13 bases between. CDR1 and CDR2 from the germline V gene are MNHEY and SMNVEV (reference sequence). The CDR3 has 16 amino acids. Extraction of RNA preceded its reverse transcription into cDNA, which served as the sequencing template. This table comes from immunoSEQ multiplex PCR, and its TCRdb copy is limited to in-frame clones, with some not included. The sample lists about 200,000 clones; roughly three fifths were seen once. Concerning this clone: Its antigen is undetermined.

Separation by sorting yielded CD4+ and CD8+ T cells from PBMCs. The study, taken as a whole, reports: Compared with normal scalp, lesional scalp had higher clonality and more expanded CD8+ clones. Besides other cells, scalp samples also yield sequences of resident alphabeta T cells from normal skin. Possibly as an HLA-related effect, TCR sharing across patients appeared less clear than in mice.

The specimen sequenced was CD8+ T cells sorted from blood. This receptor was obtained from a human donor in good health. This chain joins TRBV27 and TRBJ2-2; D gene uncertain. This chain's CDR3 is CASSLLVTPLTGELFF. Here the CDR3 DNA reads TGTGCCAGCAGTTTATTAGTGACACCGCTCACCGGGGAGCTGTTTTTT.